These 27 T cell receptor beta chains were sequenced from one sample in a study of blood T cell repertoires in COVID-19. TCRdb's table, derived via immunoSEQ multiplex PCR, lists solely in-frame clones and lacks some. Among some 200,000 clones listed, approximately 86% were seen once. Material for sequencing was peripheral blood. The receptor source for this set is a woman in her 30s with COVID-19, enrolled during active disease.

The V gene is TRBV7-2, the J gene TRBJ2-4; perhaps TRBD2 as D (6 bases). Trimming pared 1 base from V and 0 bases from J, leaving 10 bases between. CDR3 length: 16 amino acids. CDR1 is SGHTA, CDR2 FQGNSA, per germline. The CDR3 protein is CASSLDVGLAKNIQYF. CDR3 in DNA: TGTGCCAGCAGCTTAGATGTGGGACTAGCCAAAAACATTCAGTACTTC.

This clone was seen once. The chain combines TRBV4-3 with TRBJ2-1; 12 bases are a match to TRBD2. V lost 1 base to trimming and J lost 1 base; unmatched junction nucleotides: 5. Germline lookup yields CDR1 LGHNA and CDR2 YSLEER. The CDR3 is 18 residues long. Written as DNA, the CDR3 is TGCGCCAGCAGCCAAGGACTAGCGGGAGAATTTTCCTACAATGAGCAGTTCTTC. It translates to CASSQGLAGEFSYNEQFF.

The gene calls are TRBV6-5 and TRBJ2-7; D possibly corresponds to TRBD2 (7 bases). From germline, CDR1 is MNHEY and CDR2 SVGAGI. With 7 bases removed from V and 3 bases from J, the gap between germline ends came to 13 bases. The CDR3 sequence is 13 residues long. The DNA for the CDR3 is TGTGCCAGCAAGGGGGGGGCACTCTACGAGCAGTACTTC. Translating it yields CASKGGALYEQYF.

The chain combines TRBV9 with TRBJ2-7; 7 bases match TRBD2. Per the germline V gene, CDR1 is SGDLS and CDR2 is YYNGEE. The V segment lost 4 bases and the J segment 2 bases; nucleotides outside the gene matches: 6. The CDR3 consists of 14 residues. CDR3 sequence (DNA): TGTGCCAGCAGCCCCCGGGACTACCCCTACGAGCAGTACTTC. Translation: CASSPRDYPYEQYF.

This chain uses TRBV19 with TRBJ1-5; D is undetermined. Germline V gives CDR1 LNHDA, CDR2 SQIVND (reference sequence). V dropped 10 bases and J dropped 6 bases, with 16 bases sitting between them. This CDR3 has 13 residues. The CDR3 DNA follows: TGTGCCACCTTAGCCTTTTCTGGTCAGCCCCAGCATTTT. It is translated as CATLAFSGQPQHF.

This chain connects TRBV4-1 to TRBJ2-7; D is unclear. Germline V gene data show CDR1 as MGHRA and CDR2 as YSYEKL. CDR3 length equals 14 residues. The V and J ends lost 1 base and 9 bases respectively, with 16 bases between them. The CDR3 sequence is CASSQVGRNLRQYF. The CDR3 DNA reads as TGCGCCAGCAGCCAAGTCGGCAGGAACCTACGGCAGTACTTC.

This sequence joins TRBV10-3 and TRBJ2-7; 9 nucleotides align to TRBD1. The length of the CDR3 is 18 residues. V was clipped by 3 bases and J by 3 bases; unmatched bases: 15. Germline V gene lookup returns CDR1 ENHRY and CDR2 SYGVKD. The CDR3 is CAISDGTGTERGHYEQYF. As DNA, the CDR3 is TGTGCCATCAGTGACGGGACAGGGACTGAGAGGGGACACTACGAGCAGTACTTC.

The rearrangement joins TRBV10-2 to TRBJ2-7; 9 nucleotides match TRBD2. From germline, CDR1 is WSHSY and CDR2 SAAADI. V lost 3 bases and J lost 2; bases outside the gene matches: 14. This CDR3 has 18 amino acids. The CDR3 bases are TGCGCCAGCAGTGAAAGGCGCGGGAGGGCCGGGTCGCCCTACGAGCAGTACTTC. This gives the protein CASSERRGRAGSPYEQYF.

The chain joins TRBV7-3 to TRBJ1-2; 9 bases agree with TRBD1. The CDR3 extends over 16 amino acids. The germline gives CDR1 SGHTA, CDR2 FQGTGA. V lost 1 base and J lost 4; bases outside the gene matches: 7. CDR3 in DNA: TGTGCCAGCAGCTTAAGTACAGGGGGCCGAATCTATGGCTACACCTTC. Translating it yields CASSLSTGGRIYGYTF.

This rearrangement joins TRBV6-2 or TRBV6-3 to TRBJ2-1, with 15 positions matching TRBD2. The CDR3 totals 18 residues. CDR1 and CDR2 from the germline V gene are MNHEY and SVGEGT. V lost 4 bases and J lost 0; bases outside the gene matches: 4. The CDR3 bases are TGTGCCAGCAGTTCAATGGGACTAGCGGGAGGCTCCTACAATGAGCAGTTCTTC. Its protein product is CASSSMGLAGGSYNEQFF.

V gene TRBV29-1 combines with J gene TRBJ2-1; 8 bases align to TRBD2. V dropped 5 bases and J dropped 6; count of bases not matched to a gene: 9. This CDR3 has 14 amino acids. The V gene's germline CDR1 is SQVTM and CDR2 ANQGSEA. The CDR3 sequence is CSVRGGSFSNEQFF. The CDR3 DNA is TGCAGCGTTCGGGGGGGGTCATTCTCCAATGAGCAGTTCTTC.

V is TRBV5-4 and J is TRBJ2-2; D is ambiguous. Looked up from germline, CDR1 is SGHNT and CDR2 is YYREEE (reference sequence). V was trimmed by 4 bases and J by 7 bases, leaving 14 bases between them. This CDR3 region has 14 residues. CDR3 region: CASSAALFDGELFF. The DNA of the CDR3 is TGTGCCAGCAGCGCGGCCTTATTTGACGGGGAGCTGTTTTTT.

The V call is TRBV6-5, the J call TRBJ1-1, with a tentative D call TRBD1 (6 bases). V gave up 0 bases and J gave up 1 base, with 6 bases separating them. The CDR3 contains 14 residues. Per germline, CDR1 MNHEY and CDR2 SVGAGI. CDR3 in DNA: TGTGCCAGCAGTTACTCGACAGGGAACACTGAAGCTTTCTTT. It specifies CASSYSTGNTEAFF.

The V call is TRBV4-3, the J call TRBJ1-2; 8 positions agree with TRBD1. The germline CDR1 and CDR2 sequences are LGHNA and YSLEER. Losses at the gene ends were 3 bases for V and 8 bases for J; bases not matched to a gene: 5. The CDR3 spans 13 residues. The CDR3 is CASSHDRGSGYTF. CDR3 DNA: TGCGCCAGCAGCCATGACAGGGGCAGCGGCTACACCTTC.

This chain links TRBV19 with TRBJ2-7; D unresolved. The CDR3 has 12 amino acids. V lost 3 bases and J 6 bases, leaving 9 bases between the germline ends. Germline CDR1 is LNHDA and CDR2 is SQIVND (reference sequence). CDR3 residues: CASSIRRGEQYF. In DNA, the CDR3 is TGTGCCAGTAGTATCCGCCGCGGCGAGCAGTACTTC.

The rearrangement uses TRBV6-6 and TRBJ1-1, with TRBD1 matching over 12 bases. Germline V gives CDR1 MNHNY, CDR2 SVGAGI (reference sequence). With V trimmed by 6 bases and J by 10 bases, 15 bases remained unmatched. The CDR3 has 16 residues. The CDR3 sequence is CASRTGTGGPFGRAFF. In nucleotides, the CDR3 is TGTGCCAGCAGGACCGGGACAGGGGGCCCGTTCGGTAGAGCTTTCTTT.

J is TRBJ1-2 and V is TRBV7-3; possible D gene TRBD1, 5 bases. Trimming removed 2 bases at V and 8 bases at J, with 12 bases between. There are 13 residues in the CDR3. CDR1 SGHTA and CDR2 FQGTGA come from the germline V gene. The CDR3 spells CASSLRQGGGYTF. The CDR3 DNA reads as TGTGCCAGCAGCTTACGGCAGGGAGGGGGCTACACCTTC.

The J gene is TRBJ1-5, the V gene TRBV11-3; the D gene is possibly TRBD1 (6 bases). V lost 0 bases, J lost 3 bases, and 24 bases lay in between. Germline values: CDR1 SGHNT, CDR2 YENEEA. This CDR3 contains 20 residues. CDR3 sequence (DNA): TGTGCCAGCAGCTTAGATCCGCAGGTTAAACAGGGCGGAAACAATCAGCCCCAGCATTTT. This translates into CASSLDPQVKQGGNNQPQHF.

This clone was seen just once. This rearrangement joins TRBV19 to TRBJ1-2, with TRBD1 matching 7 bases. Germline V gene sequence: CDR1 LNHDA, CDR2 SQIVND (reference sequence). This CDR3 is built from 14 residues. V lost 10 bases, J lost 3 bases, and 11 bases stayed unmatched. The CDR3, as DNA: TGTGCCACTACCGCCGGGACAGCCTACTATGGCTACACCTTC. Protein product: CATTAGTAYYGYTF.

V is TRBV7-2 and J is TRBJ2-7, with D possibly matching TRBD1 (5 bases). Per germline, CDR1 SGHTA and CDR2 FQGNSA. Trimming removed 0 bases at V and 5 bases at J, with 11 bases between. The CDR3 is made up of 14 amino acids. The chain's CDR3 is CASSLAQGIHEQYF. For the CDR3, the DNA is TGTGCCAGCAGCTTAGCGCAGGGTATCCACGAGCAGTACTTC.

This rearrangement joins TRBV5-4 to TRBJ2-2; TRBD2 might be the D (6 bases). Germline CDR1 is SGHNT and CDR2 is YYREEE (reference sequence). CDR3 length equals 15 residues. V lost 4 bases, J lost 2 bases, and 12 bases lay in between. This CDR3 is CASSPGTPNTGELFF. For the CDR3, the DNA is TGTGCCAGCAGCCCCGGGACTCCCAACACCGGGGAGCTGTTTTTT.

In its sample, this clone was seen once. The V and J genes are TRBV7-8 and TRBJ1-1; D perhaps matches TRBD1 (5 bases). V was clipped by 1 base and J by 4 bases, with 13 bases between them. This CDR3 has 15 residues. Germline lookup yields CDR1 SGHVS and CDR2 FQNEAQ. This CDR3 is CASSLGGIRGTEAFF. The CDR3 DNA is TGTGCCAGCAGCTTAGGGGGCATAAGGGGCACTGAAGCTTTCTTT.

The chain is built from TRBV18 and TRBJ2-1, with a possible D match to TRBD1 (6 bases). CDR1 is KGHSH, CDR2 LQKENI, per germline. The CDR3 contains 17 residues. The V gene lost 2 bases and the J gene lost 3 bases, with 17 bases spanning the gap. The DNA for the CDR3 is TGTGCCAGCTCACCAAATAATCCTGGGGGCGTCTACAATGAGCAGTTCTTC. Translated, it gives CASSPNNPGGVYNEQFF. The full variable domain, completed using reference TRBV18 and TRBJ2-1, is NAGVMQNPRHLVRRRGQEARLRCSPMKGHSHVYWYRQLPEEGLKFMVYLQKENIIDESGMPKERFSAEFPKEGPSILRIQQVVRGDSAAYFCASSPNNPGGVYNEQFFGPGTRLTVL.

J is TRBJ2-5 and V is TRBV3-1 (or the pseudogene TRBV3-2); D remains ambiguous. The CDR3 totals 13 residues. Germline lookup yields CDR1 LGHDT and CDR2 YNNKEL (reference sequence). V was shortened by 2 bases and J by 4 bases, with 8 bases between the two germline ends. The chain's CDR3 is CASSQRRRETQYF. In DNA form, the CDR3 reads TGTGCCAGCAGCCAACGGCGGCGAGAGACCCAGTACTTC.

This clone was recorded only once. The CDR3 sequence: CASSEGGRSTDTQYF. As DNA, the CDR3 is TGTGCCAGCAGTGAAGGGGGGCGTAGCACAGATACGCAGTATTTT. The V and J genes are TRBV2 and TRBJ2-3, with a tentative D call TRBD1 (6 bases). V was clipped by 1 base and J by 0 bases, with 8 bases between them. Germline-derived CDR1 and CDR2 are SNHLY and FYNNEI. The CDR3 consists of 15 residues.

This rearrangement joins TRBV10-3 to TRBJ1-4; weak D call: TRBD1 (6 bases). This CDR3 spans 15 amino acids. Trimming left V 2 bases short and J 3 bases short, with 10 bases between. Per the germline V gene, CDR1 is ENHRY and CDR2 is SYGVKD. DNA of the CDR3: TGTGCCATCAGTGAGGGGGGGGCCTCTAATGAAAAACTGTTTTTT. This sequence encodes CAISEGGASNEKLFF.

The rearrangement uses TRBV7-9 and TRBJ2-1; 9 bases map to TRBD1. This CDR3 comprises 18 residues. The germline gives CDR1 SEHNR, CDR2 FQNEAQ (reference sequence). The V gene end was trimmed by 0 bases and the J gene end by 6 bases; junction bases not matched to a gene: 12. In nucleotides, the CDR3 is TGTGCCAGCAGCTTAGCAAAAGGGACAGGGAGATTCGGCAATGAGCAGTTCTTC. Its translation: CASSLAKGTGRFGNEQFF.